One and the same sample provided the 16 T cell receptor beta chains below, sequenced in a study of blood T cell repertoires in COVID-19. Profiled with immunoSEQ multiplex PCR; TCRdb holds only in-frame clones, not every one. The sample lists approximately 99,000 clones, over 80% occurring once. Sequencing was carried out using peripheral blood. The receptor source for this set is an older woman with acute or convalescent COVID-19.

The rearrangement uses TRBV12-3 or TRBV12-4 and TRBJ1-3, with D hard to call. CDR3 size: 11 residues. Trimming removed 3 bases from V and 7 bases from J, with 4 bases in between. The CDR3 DNA sequence: TGTGCCAGCAGTTTGCGTAACACCATATATTTT. This translates into CASSLRNTIYF.

This clone was counted a single time. CDR3 amino acids: CAVTGGKEKLFF. CDR3 coding DNA: TGTGCCGTGACAGGGGGCAAAGAAAAACTGTTTTTT. This rearrangement joins TRBV28 to TRBJ1-4; 10 bases are a match to TRBD1. This CDR3 contains 12 residues. With V trimmed by 11 bases and J by 8 bases, 5 bases remained unmatched. CDR1 MDHEN and CDR2 SYDVKM come from the germline V gene.

This chain connects TRBV28 to TRBJ2-3; 9 bases align to TRBD1. The CDR3 has 16 amino acids. With 5 bases clipped from V and 2 bases from J, the junction kept 8 bases outside the gene matches. Germline-derived CDR1 and CDR2 are MDHEN and SYDVKM. The DNA of the CDR3 is TGTGCCAGCAGTAGCACGGGACAGGGTCTCACAGATACGCAGTATTTT. It is translated as CASSSTGQGLTDTQYF.

V usage is TRBV7-2 and J usage is TRBJ1-4, with 11 bases aligning to TRBD1. CDR3 size: 17 residues. The ends lost 4 bases at V and 8 bases at J; junction bases unmatched: 12. Germline CDR1 reads SGHTA; CDR2 reads FQGNSA. The CDR3 sequence: CASSSGQGAVGGEKLFF. The DNA of the CDR3 is TGTGCCAGCAGCTCCGGACAGGGGGCCGTTGGGGGCGAAAAACTGTTTTTT.

This clone has just a few counts. The chain couples TRBV2 to TRBJ1-5; 8 nucleotides line up with TRBD1. The ends lost 4 bases at V and 2 bases at J; junction bases unmatched: 4. The CDR3 runs 15 residues. Germline V gene sequence: CDR1 SNHLY, CDR2 FYNNEI. CDR3 DNA sequence: TGTGCCAGCAGTGGACAGGGGAATGGCAATCAGCCCCAGCATTTT. Protein product: CASSGQGNGNQPQHF.

The rearrangement uses TRBV28 and TRBJ2-7, with D tentatively TRBD2 (6 bases). The CDR3 spans 13 residues. Germline V gives CDR1 MDHEN, CDR2 SYDVKM. Trimming removed 6 bases from V and 6 bases from J, with 15 bases in between. The CDR3 nucleotides are TGTGCCAGCAGCCACGGGAGAGGGTTCGAGCAGTACGTC. This sequence encodes CASSHGRGFEQYV.

In DNA form, the CDR3 reads TGCGCCAGCAGCGTCGGGACAAACTCAAACAATGAGCAGTTCTTC. Translation gives CASSVGTNSNNEQFF. The chain links TRBV5-1 to TRBJ2-1; a possible D gene is TRBD1 (6 bases). The V gene lost 4 bases and the J gene lost 5 bases, with 16 bases spanning the gap. CDR1 and CDR2 (germline): SGHRS, YFSETQ. The CDR3 runs 15 residues.

The chain joins TRBV5-4 to TRBJ1-2; possibly TRBD1 for D (6 bases). The CDR3 sequence is 14 residues long. CDR1 and CDR2 (germline): SGHNT, YYREEE (reference sequence). V was clipped by 2 bases and J by 1 base, with 9 bases between them. The CDR3 DNA follows: TGTGCCAGCAGCTTCAGGACAGATAACTATGGCTACACCTTC. Its translation: CASSFRTDNYGYTF.

To note about this clone: Additional DNA sequences in this sample encode the identical CDR3. The chain recombines TRBV7-3 with TRBJ2-5; 8 positions agree with TRBD2. This CDR3 contains 13 residues. After removal of 2 bases from V and 5 bases from J, the junction contained 1 base not matched to a gene. The germline CDR1 and CDR2 sequences are SGHTA and FQGTGA. The CDR3 is CASSLREGETQYF. As DNA, the CDR3 is TGTGCCAGCAGCTTACGGGAGGGGGAGACCCAGTACTTC.

The CDR3 DNA sequence: TGTGCCTGGAGTTACGGACAGGGGCCTTCCCTTTCACCCCTCCACTTT. Its protein is CAWSYGQGPSLSPLHF. The chain joins TRBV30 to TRBJ1-6, with 9 bases lining up with TRBD1. Looked up from germline, CDR1 is GTSNPN and CDR2 is SVGIG (reference sequence). V lost 2 bases, J lost 9 bases, and 11 bases stayed unmatched. The CDR3 sequence is 16 residues long.

This clone was observed a single time. The rearrangement uses TRBV4-2 and TRBJ2-1, with 8 bases lining up with TRBD2. With 0 bases clipped from V and 4 bases from J, the junction kept 2 bases outside the gene matches. Germline lookup yields CDR1 LGHNA and CDR2 YNFKEQ. The length of the CDR3 is 15 residues. CDR3 nucleotides: TGTGCCAGCAGCCAAGAGGGACTAGTTTACAATGAGCAGTTCTTC. Protein: CASSQEGLVYNEQFF.

The CDR3 DNA is TGTGCCAGCAGCTTGGGTCGGGTCCGGAATCAGCCCCAGCATTTT. Encoded protein: CASSLGRVRNQPQHF. The chain couples TRBV5-6 to TRBJ1-5; D unresolved. V lost 0 bases and J 4 bases, leaving 11 bases between the germline ends. Germline-derived CDR1 and CDR2 are SGHDT and YYEEEE. The length of the CDR3 is 15 residues.

This clone was found once. The gene calls are TRBV27 and TRBJ2-3; TRBD2 aligns across 11 bases. Germline loops: CDR1 MNHEY, CDR2 SMNVEV (reference sequence). The CDR3 runs to 16 residues. V gave up 5 bases and J gave up 8 bases; unmatched junction bases: 12. The DNA of the CDR3 is TGTGCCAGCAGTCCCTCGACTAGCGGGGCCGGGGGTACGCAGTATTTT. This translates into CASSPSTSGAGGTQYF.

The chain couples TRBV24-1 to TRBJ1-5; 7 bases line up with TRBD1. CDR3 length: 16 residues. The germline gives CDR1 KGHDR, CDR2 SFDVKD. Trimming removed 2 bases from V and 6 bases from J; junction bases left unmatched: 9. CDR3 in DNA: TGTGCCACCAGTGATTCGACAGGGTCAGGGGGTCAGCCCCAGCATTTT. Translating gives CATSDSTGSGGQPQHF.

This clone was found a few times. The chain carries TRBV4-3 and TRBJ1-5; maybe TRBD1 (5 bases). CDR1 and CDR2 (germline): LGHNA, YSLEER. Trimming left V 5 bases short and J 6 bases short, with 17 bases between. The CDR3 sequence is 15 residues long. The DNA of the CDR3 is TGCGCCAGCAGCGAAGGGGCAGGGCAGACTCAGCCCCAGCATTTT. As protein: CASSEGAGQTQPQHF.

This clone occurred a few times. This chain connects TRBV14 to TRBJ1-4; D not resolved. CDR1 and CDR2 from the germline V gene are SGHDN and FVKESK. Trimming stripped 5 bases from V and 16 bases from J, with 20 bases between. The CDR3 covers 13 residues. The DNA for the CDR3 is TGTGCCAGCAGCGCGGGCCTCGCAAATTCCCCGTTTTTT. It encodes CASSAGLANSPFF.